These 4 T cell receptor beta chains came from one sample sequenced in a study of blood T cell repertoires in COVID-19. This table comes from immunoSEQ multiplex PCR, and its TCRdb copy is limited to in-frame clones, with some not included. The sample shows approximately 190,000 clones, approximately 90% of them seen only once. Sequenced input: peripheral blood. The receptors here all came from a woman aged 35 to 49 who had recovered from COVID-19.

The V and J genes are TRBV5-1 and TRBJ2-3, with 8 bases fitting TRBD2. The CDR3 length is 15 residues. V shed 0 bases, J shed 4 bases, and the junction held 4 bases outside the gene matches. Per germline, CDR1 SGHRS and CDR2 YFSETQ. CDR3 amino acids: CASSLATSEPDTQYF. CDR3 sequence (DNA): TGCGCCAGCAGCTTGGCGACTAGCGAGCCAGATACGCAGTATTTT.

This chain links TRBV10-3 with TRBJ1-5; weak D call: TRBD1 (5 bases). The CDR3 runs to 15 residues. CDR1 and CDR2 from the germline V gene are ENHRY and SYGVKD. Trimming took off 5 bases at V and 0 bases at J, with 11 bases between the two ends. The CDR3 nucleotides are TGTGCCATCAGTCAGGACAAGTATAGCAATCAGCCCCAGCATTTT. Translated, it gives CAISQDKYSNQPQHF.

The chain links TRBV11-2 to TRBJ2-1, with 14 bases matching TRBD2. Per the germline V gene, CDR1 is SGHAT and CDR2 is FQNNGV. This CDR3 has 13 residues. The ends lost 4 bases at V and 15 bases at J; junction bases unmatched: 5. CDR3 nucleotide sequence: TGTGCCAGCAGCTGGGGGACTAGCGGGAGTATGTTCTTC. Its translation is CASSWGTSGSMFF.

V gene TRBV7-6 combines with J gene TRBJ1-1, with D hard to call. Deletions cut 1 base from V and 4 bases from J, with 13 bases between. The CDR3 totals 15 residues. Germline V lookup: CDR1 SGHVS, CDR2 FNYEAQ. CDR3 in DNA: TGTGCCAGCAGCTTAGACGTCACCCTGAGCACTGAAGCTTTCTTT. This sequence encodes CASSLDVTLSTEAFF. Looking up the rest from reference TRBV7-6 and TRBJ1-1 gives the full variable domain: GAGVSQSPRYKVTKRGQDVALRCDPISGHVSLYWYRQALGQGPEFLTYFNYEAQQDKSGLPNDRFSAERPEGSISTLTIQRTEQRDSAMYRCASSLDVTLSTEAFFGQGTRLTVV.